The next 10 T cell receptor beta chains were all read from a single sample in a study of blood T cell repertoires in COVID-19. TCRdb keeps only in-frame clones here, not all; method: immunoSEQ multiplex PCR. The sample gives over 200,000 clones, around 80% of which show up once; approximately 5.3% is in the top ten. Source material: peripheral blood. The receptor source for this set is a human donor in a cohort sampled during active COVID-19.

This sequence joins TRBV28 and TRBJ1-2, with 7 bases that match TRBD1. The CDR3 totals 13 residues. V was clipped by 6 bases and J by 4 bases; unmatched bases: 5. CDR1 is MDHEN, CDR2 SYDVKM, per germline. The CDR3 DNA follows: TGTGCCAGCAGCTCCGGGACAGTCTATGGCTACACCTTC. Translated: CASSSGTVYGYTF.

V gene TRBV30 combines with J gene TRBJ2-1; TRBD2 agrees at 12 bases. V shed 3 bases, J shed 10 bases, and the junction held 16 bases outside the gene matches. In germline, CDR1 is GTSNPN, CDR2 SVGIG (reference sequence). The CDR3 is 17 residues long. The CDR3 DNA reads TGTGCCTGGAGCCTCGCCGGGACTAGCGGGTCTCGGGGGGAGCAGTTCTTC. This translates into CAWSLAGTSGSRGEQFF.

This clone was seen only once. This chain joins TRBV5-1 and TRBJ1-6; 8 bases are shared with TRBD1. Trimming removed 0 bases from V and 7 bases from J; junction bases left unmatched: 3. Germline V gene data show CDR1 as SGHRS and CDR2 as YFSETQ. CDR3 length: 15 amino acids. DNA for the CDR3: TGCGCCAGCAGCTTGGGACAGGGGCCAAATTCACCCCTCCACTTT. Translated: CASSLGQGPNSPLHF.

This chain connects TRBV5-1 to TRBJ2-1, with D tentatively TRBD2 (6 bases). The CDR3 extends over 15 amino acids. Germline values: CDR1 SGHRS, CDR2 YFSETQ. The V gene lost 6 bases and the J gene lost 2 bases, with 15 bases spanning the gap. The CDR3 spells CASTVDGSPYNEQFF. CDR3 DNA sequence: TGCGCCAGCACGGTGGACGGGAGCCCCTACAATGAGCAGTTCTTC. Based on the CDR3 plus reference TRBV5-1 and TRBJ2-1, the full variable domain is KAGVTQTPRYLIKTRGQQVTLSCSPISGHRSVSWYQQTPGQGLQFLFEYFSETQRNKGNFPGRFSGRQFSNSRSEMNVSTLELGDSALYLCASTVDGSPYNEQFFGPGTRLTVL.

J is TRBJ2-7 and V is TRBV2, with D possibly TRBD1 on 6 matching bases. Germline loops: CDR1 SNHLY, CDR2 FYNNEI. The germline V and J ends were trimmed by 8 bases and 3 bases, with 14 bases remaining between them. The CDR3 runs 13 residues. The CDR3 loop is CASQQGRGYEQYF. In nucleotides, the CDR3 is TGTGCCAGCCAACAGGGAAGGGGCTACGAGCAGTACTTC.

The V and J genes are TRBV7-2 and TRBJ2-3; TRBD2 is a possible D gene (6 bases). Germline V gives CDR1 SGHTA, CDR2 FQGNSA. The V gene lost 7 bases and the J gene lost 8 bases, with 16 bases spanning the gap. The CDR3 contains 13 residues. CDR3 sequence reads: CASTSSPRGTQYF. The DNA for the CDR3 is TGTGCCAGCACCTCTAGTCCGCGGGGTACGCAGTATTTT.

This clone was recorded only once. Other DNA sequences in this specimen translate into the identical CDR3. This sequence joins TRBV18 and TRBJ2-5, with TRBD1 identical over 8 bases. Germline V gene sequence: CDR1 KGHSH, CDR2 LQKENI. CDR3 length: 13 residues. V gave up 6 bases and J gave up 5 bases; unmatched junction bases: 5. The CDR3 reads CASSPGQGETQYF. The CDR3 DNA follows: TGTGCCAGCTCTCCAGGACAGGGCGAGACCCAGTACTTC.

This chain links TRBV6-8 with TRBJ1-2, with TRBD1 identical over 8 bases. Germline lookup yields CDR1 MNHGY and CDR2 SAAAGT. J was trimmed by 2 bases and V by 5 bases; bases with no gene match: 7. The CDR3 covers 15 residues. The CDR3 DNA follows: TGTGCCAGCAGTAGAAGGGACAGGCCAAACTATGGCTACACCTTC. Its translation: CASSRRDRPNYGYTF.

This sequence joins TRBV19 and TRBJ2-7; 8 bases align to TRBD2. The CDR3 has 16 amino acids. Germline CDR1 is LNHDA and CDR2 is SQIVND (reference sequence). Unmatched junction bases numbered 7, after V lost 3 bases and J lost 0 bases. The CDR3 DNA is TGTGCCAGTAGTATCTCGACTAGCGAGTCCTCCTACGAGCAGTACTTC. Translating gives CASSISTSESSYEQYF.

V usage is TRBV7-8 and J usage is TRBJ2-1, with 7 bases matching TRBD2. Germline V gene lookup returns CDR1 SGHVS and CDR2 FQNEAQ. CDR3 size: 17 residues. V trimming: 1 base; J trimming: 2 bases; junction bases outside the gene matches: 8. This CDR3 reads CASSLGLADFAYNEQFF. CDR3 nucleotide sequence: TGTGCCAGCAGCTTAGGTCTAGCGGACTTCGCCTACAATGAGCAGTTCTTC.